The next 8 T cell receptor beta chains were all read from a single sample in a study of radiation and T cells in renal cell carcinoma. Assay used: immunoSEQ multiplex PCR; TCRdb lists only in-frame clones, some missing. The data hold fewer than 150,000 clones, with roughly 91% observed a single time. The time point here: blood 2 weeks post-SBRT. Treatment: 15 Gy SBRT to primary tumor, nephrectomy 4 weeks later. The specimen was blood, collected from a patient whose treatment included radiotherapy and nephrectomy. The receptors originated from a woman in her seventies with renal cell carcinoma.

V gene TRBV25-1 combines with J gene TRBJ1-3; TRBD1 matches 12 bases. Losses at the gene ends were 4 bases for V and 3 bases for J; bases not matched to a gene: 4. The CDR3 consists of 16 residues. The germline V gene has CDR1 MGHDK and CDR2 SYGVNS. The CDR3 reads CASSVRDRGLGNTIYF. CDR3 in DNA: TGTGCCAGCAGTGTTCGGGACAGGGGGCTTGGAAACACCATATATTTT. The full variable domain, completed using reference TRBV25-1 and TRBJ1-3, is EADIYQTPRYLVIGTGKKITLECSQTMGHDKMYWYQQDPGMELHLIHYSYGVNSTEKGDLSSESTVSRIRTEHFPLTLESARPSHTSQYLCASSVRDRGLGNTIYFGEGSWLTVV.

The J gene is TRBJ2-1, the V gene TRBV7-2; a weak D match, TRBD2 (5 bases). CDR3 length equals 12 residues. Trimming shortened V by 5 bases and J by 6 bases, and 8 bases separated the two germline ends. Germline V gene data show CDR1 as SGHTA and CDR2 as FQGNSA. The CDR3 reads CASSTRVNEQFF. The CDR3 bases are TGTGCCAGCAGCACGCGGGTCAATGAGCAGTTCTTC.

The CDR3 nucleotides are TGCAGCGTCTTGCAGGGCAGGGGGCTTATAACTGAAGCTTTCTTT. It translates to CSVLQGRGLITEAFF. The chain combines TRBV29-1 with TRBJ1-1; TRBD1 aligns across 8 bases. The CDR3 consists of 15 residues. Germline V gene sequence: CDR1 SQVTM, CDR2 ANQGSEA. J was trimmed by 5 bases and V by 6 bases; bases with no gene match: 14. Looking up the rest from reference TRBV29-1 and TRBJ1-1 gives the full variable domain: SAVISQKPSRDICQRGTSLTIQCQVDSQVTMMFWYRQQPGQSLTLIATANQGSEATYESGFVIDKFPISRPNLTFSTLTVSNMSPEDSSIYLCSVLQGRGLITEAFFGQGTRLTVV.

The V and J genes are TRBV7-9 and TRBJ1-2, with 8 bases aligning to TRBD1. CDR3 length: 13 amino acids. J gave up 6 bases and V 7 bases, and 7 bases lay outside the gene matches. Germline V lookup: CDR1 SEHNR, CDR2 FQNEAQ (reference sequence). The CDR3 reads CASTFRTGHGYTF. DNA for the CDR3: TGTGCCAGCACCTTCCGGACAGGGCATGGCTACACCTTC. Full variable domain (remainder filled in from reference TRBV7-9 and TRBJ1-2): DTGVSQNPRHKITKRGQNVTFRCDPISEHNRLYWYRQTLGQGPEFLTYFQNEAQLEKSRLLSDRFSAERPKGSFSTLEIQRTEQGDSAMYLCASTFRTGHGYTFGSGTRLTVV.

The chain carries TRBV7-9 and TRBJ2-7; maybe TRBD2 (6 bases). V was clipped by 6 bases and J by 3 bases, with 15 bases between them. The CDR3 extends over 14 amino acids. CDR1 is SEHNR, CDR2 FQNEAQ, per germline (reference sequence). The CDR3 loop is CASRAWTGVYEQYF. CDR3 DNA: TGTGCCAGCAGGGCATGGACGGGAGTCTACGAGCAGTACTTC.

The chain uses TRBV7-8 and TRBJ2-3, with D maybe TRBD1 (6 bases). The CDR3 has 17 residues. Germline CDR1 and CDR2: SGHVS and FQNEAQ. Trimming removed 5 bases from V and 0 bases from J, with 18 bases in between. The CDR3 DNA follows: TGTGCCAGCAGCCCCAGGGGCTCTAGATTTAGCACAGATACGCAGTATTTT. Translating gives CASSPRGSRFSTDTQYF.

V is TRBV14 and J is TRBJ1-2; D is possibly TRBD1 (6 bases). The CDR3 runs 16 residues. Trimming took 0 bases from V and 8 from J, leaving 19 bases between them. The germline V gene has CDR1 SGHDN and CDR2 FVKESK. The CDR3 sequence is CASSQDWLKGGVGYTF. In nucleotides, the CDR3 is TGTGCCAGCAGCCAAGACTGGTTGAAGGGGGGGGTCGGCTACACCTTC.

The chain recombines TRBV29-1 with TRBJ1-2, with 7 bases aligning to TRBD1. The germline V gene has CDR1 SQVTM and CDR2 ANQGSEA. The CDR3 sequence is 15 residues long. Trimming took 5 bases from V and 7 from J; bases not matched to a gene: 16. The CDR3 nucleotides are TGCAGCGTTCGCCCCCGCCAGGACAGGCGGGGTGGCTACACCTTC. It yields the protein CSVRPRQDRRGGYTF.